Below are 21 T cell receptor beta chains sequenced from a single sample in a study of blood T cell repertoires in COVID-19. TCRdb's copy holds only in-frame clones and misses some; the assay was immunoSEQ multiplex PCR. The profile covers around 150,000 clones, with approximately 88% appearing a single time and around 5% taken by the ten largest. The sequencing sample was made of PBMCs or T cells enriched from blood (not recorded which). The receptors originated from a man in his 70s who had been exposed to COVID-19.

V usage is TRBV12-3 or TRBV12-4 and J usage is TRBJ2-2; D possibly corresponds to TRBD2 (7 bases). V lost 9 bases, J lost 6 bases, and 14 bases lay in between. The CDR3 runs 13 residues. CDR3 bases: TGTGCCAGTAAGGGGGGGGCCCCCGGGGAGCTGTTTTTT. This encodes CASKGGAPGELFF.

The J gene is TRBJ2-7, the V gene TRBV6-1, with a weak D call TRBD1 (6 bases). V was clipped by 2 bases and J by 2 bases, with 10 bases between them. The CDR3 extends over 14 amino acids. Per the germline V gene, CDR1 is MNHNS and CDR2 is SASEGT. The CDR3 DNA is TGTGCCAGCAGTGAATTAGGGGGTCCCTACGAGCAGTACTTC. This encodes CASSELGGPYEQYF.

CDR3: CASSQGVTAQYEQYF. The CDR3 bases are TGCGCCAGCAGCCAAGGGGTGACAGCCCAATACGAGCAGTACTTC. The V call is TRBV4-1, the J call TRBJ2-7; tentative D call: TRBD1 (5 bases). Per germline, CDR1 MGHRA and CDR2 YSYEKL. Trimming left V 1 base short and J 4 bases short, with 14 bases between. The CDR3 spans 15 residues.

This rearrangement joins TRBV18 to TRBJ1-4, with 7 nucleotides matching TRBD1. The J segment lost 8 bases and the V segment lost 8 bases, leaving 20 bases of the junction unmatched. The CDR3 spans 17 residues. Looked up from germline, CDR1 is KGHSH and CDR2 is LQKENI. The CDR3 reads CASAPRDLTGSGEKLFF. The DNA for the CDR3 is TGTGCCAGCGCTCCCAGGGATCTGACAGGGTCAGGCGAAAAACTGTTTTTT.

The chain employs TRBV19 and TRBJ1-5; TRBD1 matches 8 bases. Germline CDR1 reads LNHDA; CDR2 reads SQIVND (reference sequence). The length of the CDR3 is 14 residues. Trimming removed 6 bases from V and 5 bases from J; junction bases left unmatched: 6. CDR3 coding DNA: TGTGCCAGTAGCCTCGGGACAGGACATCAGCCCCAGCATTTT. This encodes CASSLGTGHQPQHF.

The gene calls are TRBV21-1 and TRBJ2-4; the table calls TRBD1, which could not be checked here. TRBV21-1 is a pseudogene segment. This CDR3 spans 19 amino acids. CDR3 residues: CASSLKAETGSLAKNIQYF. The DNA for the CDR3 is TGTGCCAGCAGCCTCAAGGCCGAGACAGGGTCCCTAGCCAAAAACATTCAGTACTTC.

The chain combines TRBV28 with TRBJ1-2; 12 nucleotides agree with TRBD1. This CDR3 is built from 16 residues. Germline-derived CDR1 and CDR2 are MDHEN and SYDVKM. The V and J ends lost 6 bases and 7 bases, in that order; junction bases with no gene match: 12. CDR3 DNA sequence: TGTGCCAGCAGGCTCCCGTCGGGACAGGGGGCGGCTGGCTACACCTTC. Translating it yields CASRLPSGQGAAGYTF.

V gene TRBV19 combines with J gene TRBJ1-5, with a possible D match to TRBD1 (5 bases). The CDR3 is made up of 14 amino acids. The V end was cut by 7 bases, the J end by 5 bases, with 15 bases between. Germline V gene data show CDR1 as LNHDA and CDR2 as SQIVND (reference sequence). Here the CDR3 DNA reads TGTGCCAGTACGAGGAGGGCAGGGTATCAGCCCCAGCATTTT. Translating it yields CASTRRAGYQPQHF.

The chain is built from TRBV2 and TRBJ2-2, with TRBD1 as a possible D gene (6 bases). With 6 bases removed from V and 0 bases from J, the gap between germline ends came to 8 bases. CDR3 length equals 14 residues. Germline V gene sequence: CDR1 SNHLY, CDR2 FYNNEI. The CDR3 DNA reads TGTGCCAGCAGACGGACAGCGAACACCGGGGAGCTGTTTTTT. Amino acid sequence: CASRRTANTGELFF.

This chain links TRBV9 with TRBJ1-6, with D maybe TRBD1 (6 bases). Germline loops: CDR1 SGDLS, CDR2 YYNGEE. The CDR3 contains 13 residues. V lost 4 bases and J 9 bases, leaving 11 bases between the germline ends. The CDR3 DNA follows: TGTGCCAGCAGCCCCGGACAGATTTCACCCCTCCACTTT. It codes for CASSPGQISPLHF.

This chain links TRBV28 with TRBJ1-5, with 7 bases matching TRBD1. In germline, CDR1 is MDHEN, CDR2 SYDVKM. This CDR3 is built from 13 residues. Here the CDR3 DNA reads TGTGGGACAGGACGCGATAGCAATCAGCCCCAGCATTTT. The encoded protein is CGTGRDSNQPQHF.

The chain employs TRBV6-5 and TRBJ1-5; 9 nucleotides align to TRBD1. Trimming removed 8 bases from V and 7 bases from J; junction bases left unmatched: 9. The CDR3 runs 14 residues. Germline assignment: CDR1 MNHEY and CDR2 SVGAGI. CDR3 amino acids: CASLQGASGQPQHF. CDR3 nucleotides: TGTGCCAGCCTACAGGGGGCGTCAGGCCAGCCCCAGCATTTT.

The V gene is TRBV28, the J gene TRBJ2-2; D gene ambiguous. With 5 bases removed from V and 0 bases from J, the gap between germline ends came to 4 bases. Germline V gene data show CDR1 as MDHEN and CDR2 as SYDVKM. The CDR3 length is 13 residues. DNA of the CDR3: TGTGCCAGCAGTCAGGCGAACACCGGGGAGCTGTTTTTT. Protein sequence: CASSQANTGELFF.

The genes are TRBV3-1 (or the pseudogene TRBV3-2) and TRBJ1-2, with D hard to call. The V end lost 10 bases, the J end lost 8 bases, and 20 bases lay between the germline ends. CDR1 is LGHDT and CDR2 is YNNKEL in the germline V gene (reference sequence). The CDR3 contains 13 residues. The CDR3 DNA is TGTGCCACGAAGTCCGGGCCCGGGGAAGGCTACACCTTC. It specifies CATKSGPGEGYTF.

The chain combines TRBV5-1 with TRBJ2-1; 8 bases map to TRBD2. CDR3 size: 14 residues. V gave up 3 bases and J gave up 7 bases; unmatched junction bases: 6. From germline, CDR1 is SGHRS and CDR2 YFSETQ. The CDR3 spells CASSWGSSGNEQFF. CDR3 sequence (DNA): TGCGCCAGCAGCTGGGGGTCTAGCGGGAATGAGCAGTTCTTC.

The rearrangement uses TRBV3-1 (or the pseudogene TRBV3-2) and TRBJ1-1; D gene ambiguous. V was trimmed by 5 bases and J by 4 bases, leaving 17 bases between them. The CDR3 runs 15 residues. Germline assignment: CDR1 LGHDT and CDR2 YNNKEL (reference sequence). The CDR3 DNA sequence: TGTGCCAGCAGCTTTACCACCGGTTATATCACTGAAGCTTTCTTT. Translating gives CASSFTTGYITEAFF.

The DNA for the CDR3 is TGTGCCAGCTCACCTTCGCGTGATCAGCCCCAGCATTTT. Its translation: CASSPSRDQPQHF. This chain links TRBV18 with TRBJ1-5; D gene ambiguous. This CDR3 region has 13 residues. Germline V gene sequence: CDR1 KGHSH, CDR2 LQKENI. V was pared by 3 bases and J by 5 bases, with 8 bases between.

This chain uses TRBV19 with TRBJ1-2, with a possible D match to TRBD1 (6 bases). The V end was cut by 4 bases, the J end by 7 bases, with 25 bases between. The CDR3 is made up of 17 amino acids. The germline V gene has CDR1 LNHDA and CDR2 SQIVND (reference sequence). Written as DNA, the CDR3 is TGTGCCAGTAGTACCCCTGGGGGCAGGGGATTCGGGGCTGGCTACACCTTC. This translates into CASSTPGGRGFGAGYTF.

V and J are TRBV15 and TRBJ1-2; TRBD1 agrees at 12 bases. Per the germline V gene, CDR1 is LNHNV and CDR2 is YYDKDF (reference sequence). The CDR3 covers 16 residues. The V and J ends lost 5 bases and 7 bases, in that order; junction bases with no gene match: 11. The chain's CDR3 is CATSERVGTGGSGYTF. In nucleotides, the CDR3 is TGTGCCACCAGCGAGAGAGTCGGGACAGGGGGCTCTGGCTACACCTTC.

The chain combines TRBV30 with TRBJ2-7, with 11 bases identical to TRBD1. The CDR3 length is 13 residues. Germline V gives CDR1 GTSNPN, CDR2 SVGIG (reference sequence). Trimming at V came to 4 bases and at J to 6 bases, leaving 5 bases not matched to a gene. The CDR3 bases are TGTGCCTGGACCTGGACAGGGGGCGGCGAGCAGTACTTC. Its protein product is CAWTWTGGGEQYF.

J is TRBJ1-1 and V is TRBV2; TRBD1 matches at 10 bases. The CDR3 is made up of 14 amino acids. The germline gives CDR1 SNHLY, CDR2 FYNNEI. V lost 5 bases and J lost 3; bases outside the gene matches: 3. CDR3 residues: CASSNGQGDTEAFF. The CDR3 coding sequence is TGTGCCAGCAGTAACGGACAGGGGGACACTGAAGCTTTCTTT.